This TCR beta chain was found in a study of blood T cell repertoires in COVID-19. Study-wide background: COVID-19 samples from acute and convalescent phases originated in the United States, Italy and Spain. PBMCs, B-cell-depleted T cells, or T cells provided the cDNA or gDNA that made up the material.

In the study's own analysis: How many nucleated cells were present was estimated from reference gene primer amplification. Only in-frame clones appear in the TCRdb table, and some are missing; sequencing was by immunoSEQ multiplex PCR. From that table come the V and J calls and clone size; the DNA was used to work out D and trimming. The sample has about 140,000 clones; roughly 85% are singletons. The sequenced material came from peripheral blood. The TCR sequence derives from a man aged 45-60 years with acute or convalescent COVID-19.

The CDR3 coding sequence is TGTGCCAGCATCCCAACTCTGAGACTAGCGGGAGGGTACGAGCAGTACTTC. It is translated as CASIPTLRLAGGYEQYF. V is TRBV27 and J is TRBJ2-7; 14 bases fit TRBD2. The CDR3 is 17 residues long. From germline, CDR1 is MNHEY and CDR2 SMNVEV (reference sequence). J gave up 4 bases and V 7 bases, and 12 bases lay outside the gene matches.